These 28 T cell receptor beta chains originate from one sample sequenced in a study of T-cell memory formation after mild COVID-19. TCRdb re-called the 5' RACE reads through MiXCR, storing one row per CDR3 protein. The sample includes roughly 120,000 distinct CDR3 sequences, about a sixth of them seen just once. Specimen: PBMCs or a T cell subset sorted from them (not recorded which). The source of these receptors is an adult woman who had mild COVID-19 (a few samples of this study predate the infection). Cell type and time point are not known.

In its sample, this clonotype was seen a few times. The V gene is TRBV18, the J gene TRBJ2-2; D call uncertain. V was clipped by 2 bases and J by 1 base, with 11 bases between them. The CDR3 extends over 16 amino acids. From germline, CDR1 is KGHSH and CDR2 LQKENI. The CDR3 spells CASSPVTGMNTGELFF. CDR3 coding DNA: TGTGCCAGCTCACCAGTAACGGGCATGAACACCGGGGAGCTGTTTTTT.

A few counts support this clonotype. The chain has TRBV20-1 and TRBJ2-7; 7 bases fit TRBD2. V was clipped by 1 base and J by 5 bases; unmatched bases: 14. CDR1 is DFQATT, CDR2 SNEGSKA, per germline (reference sequence). The CDR3 covers 16 residues. The CDR3, as DNA: TGCAGTGCTAGAGTTCGACGTGCGGGAGCAGGTAACGAGCAGTACTTC. The encoded protein is CSARVRRAGAGNEQYF.

V and J are TRBV29-1 and TRBJ2-1, with TRBD2 identical over 16 bases. CDR3 length: 18 amino acids. The germline gives CDR1 SQVTM, CDR2 ANQGSEA. Losses at the gene ends were 6 bases for V and 4 bases for J; bases not matched to a gene: 12. The DNA of the CDR3 is TGCAGCGTCCTGGGACTAGCGGGGGGGCCTCACGGATACAATGAGCAGTTCTTC. Its protein product is CSVLGLAGGPHGYNEQFF.

This clonotype was recorded a few times. V usage is TRBV12-3 or TRBV12-4 and J usage is TRBJ2-7; the match to TRBD1 covers 7 bases. The CDR3 loop spans 14 amino acids. J gave up 4 bases and V 7 bases, and 10 bases lay outside the gene matches. The CDR3 here is CASMSGQEDYEQYF. DNA for the CDR3: TGTGCCAGCATGTCTGGACAGGAGGATTACGAGCAGTACTTC.

This clonotype was observed a few times. The V gene is TRBV5-1, the J gene TRBJ1-4; D is unresolved. The ends were cut back, 6 bases at V and 0 bases at J, with 24 bases in the middle. The CDR3 is 19 amino acids. Per the germline V gene, CDR1 is SGHRS and CDR2 is YFSETQ. CDR3 sequence (DNA): TGCGCCAGCACCCTAGATCCACGTCAAACGACCCCAACTAATGAAAAACTGTTTTTT. Translation: CASTLDPRQTTPTNEKLFF.

This rearrangement joins TRBV4-2 to TRBJ2-7; D may be TRBD2 (6 bases). Looked up from germline, CDR1 is LGHNA and CDR2 is YNFKEQ. This CDR3 region has 13 residues. Deletions cut 1 base from V and 9 bases from J, with 13 bases between. CDR3 in amino acids: CASSQGAGGVQYF. The CDR3 region has the DNA TGTGCCAGCAGCCAAGGGGCAGGAGGGGTGCAGTACTTC.

The V gene is TRBV5-1, the J gene TRBJ2-3; D possibly uses TRBD1 or TRBD2 (6 bases each). There are 14 residues in the CDR3. Trimming removed 4 bases at V and 4 bases at J, with 13 bases between. From germline, CDR1 is SGHRS and CDR2 YFSETQ. The CDR3 reads CASSGGRGPDTQYF. The CDR3 DNA follows: TGCGCCAGCAGCGGCGGACGGGGGCCAGATACGCAGTATTTT. Drawing the rest from reference TRBV5-1 and TRBJ2-3, the complete variable domain is KAGVTQTPRYLIKTRGQQVTLSCSPISGHRSVSWYQQTPGQGLQFLFEYFSETQRNKGNFPGRFSGRQFSNSRSEMNVSTLELGDSALYLCASSGGRGPDTQYFGPGTRLTVL.

This clonotype was observed a few times. The chain joins TRBV2 to TRBJ2-1; D possibly uses TRBD1 or TRBD2 (5 bases each). Germline CDR1 and CDR2: SNHLY and FYNNEI. The CDR3 runs 13 residues. The V and J ends lost 4 bases and 10 bases respectively, with 14 bases between them. The CDR3 sequence: CASSVERGSEQFF. In DNA form, the CDR3 reads TGTGCCAGCAGTGTAGAGAGGGGTAGCGAGCAGTTCTTC.

The J gene is TRBJ2-1, the V gene TRBV7-2; D is tentatively TRBD1 or TRBD2 (5 bases each). The V and J ends lost 0 bases and 9 bases respectively, with 12 bases between them. The CDR3 contains 14 residues. Germline-derived CDR1 and CDR2 are SGHTA and FQGNSA. The CDR3 region is CASSLAPGRGEQFF. The CDR3 nucleotides are TGTGCCAGCAGCTTAGCTCCGGGAAGGGGTGAGCAGTTCTTC.

This clonotype was counted ten times or more. The V call is TRBV19, the J call TRBJ1-6; D is unresolved. Germline CDR1 LNHDA, CDR2 SQIVND (reference sequence). The V and J ends lost 6 bases and 0 bases respectively, with 0 bases between them. This CDR3 comprises 12 residues. CDR3 protein: CASSSYNSPLHF. The CDR3 DNA reads TGTGCCAGTAGCTCCTATAATTCACCCCTCCACTTT. Supplemented by reference TRBV19 and TRBJ1-6, the full variable domain reads DGGITQSPKYLFRKEGQNVTLSCEQNLNHDAMYWYRQDPGQGLRLIYYSQIVNDFQKGDIAEGYSVSREKKESFPLTVTSAQKNPTAFYLCASSSYNSPLHFGNGTRLTVT.

This clonotype was picked up many times. The chain couples TRBV5-1 to TRBJ1-1; D is unresolved. Germline V CDR1 and CDR2: SGHRS, YFSETQ. The CDR3 is 13 residues long. The ends were cut back, 3 bases at V and 4 bases at J, with 10 bases in the middle. The CDR3 coding sequence is TGCGCCAGCAGCTACCGGGCACCCACTGAAGCTTTCTTT. It specifies CASSYRAPTEAFF.

The chain joins TRBV24-1 to TRBJ2-1; 9 nucleotides agree with TRBD1. Germline-derived CDR1 and CDR2 are KGHDR and SFDVKD. The V and J ends lost 4 bases and 7 bases, in that order; junction bases with no gene match: 7. CDR3 length equals 15 residues. CDR3 protein: CATSDPGQGVNEQFF. In DNA, the CDR3 is TGTGCCACCAGTGACCCGGGACAGGGTGTAAATGAGCAGTTCTTC.

V gene TRBV29-1 combines with J gene TRBJ2-7; tentative D call: TRBD2 (6 bases). The V end was cut by 0 bases, the J end by 0 bases, with 15 bases between. Germline V gene sequence: CDR1 SQVTM, CDR2 ANQGSEA. CDR3 length: 16 residues. The DNA for the CDR3 is TGCAGCGTTGAAGATTGGACGGGGGAAAGCTCCTACGAGCAGTACTTC. Translating it yields CSVEDWTGESSYEQYF.

The V and J genes are TRBV7-9 and TRBJ2-1; possible D gene TRBD2, 5 bases. CDR3 size: 13 residues. Germline V gives CDR1 SEHNR, CDR2 FQNEAQ (reference sequence). V was trimmed by 5 bases and J by 5 bases, leaving 10 bases between them. CDR3 in amino acids: CASSRGLDNEQFF. The CDR3 region has the DNA TGTGCCAGCAGCCGAGGACTCGACAATGAGCAGTTCTTC.

This chain connects TRBV25-1 to TRBJ1-6; 10 nucleotides agree with TRBD1. From germline, CDR1 is MGHDK and CDR2 SYGVNS. This CDR3 is built from 14 residues. V shed 5 bases and J 9 bases; nucleotides not matched to a gene: 4. CDR3 coding DNA: TGTGCCAGCAGTTTCGGGACAGGGGTTTCACCCCTCCACTTT. This gives the protein CASSFGTGVSPLHF.

This clonotype showed up just a few times. CDR3 residues: CASSPVSGGRWDGELFF. Written as DNA, the CDR3 is TGCGCCAGCAGCCCAGTCAGTGGGGGGCGATGGGACGGGGAGCTGTTTTTT. The gene calls are TRBV4-1 and TRBJ2-2; tentatively, D is TRBD1 or TRBD2 (6 bases each). CDR1 is MGHRA and CDR2 is YSYEKL in the germline V gene. This CDR3 region has 17 residues. V dropped 4 bases and J dropped 7 bases, with 22 bases sitting between them.

The CDR3 sequence is CASSVGQGANEKLFF. Written as DNA, the CDR3 is TGTGCCAGCAGCGTAGGACAGGGGGCTAATGAAAAACTGTTTTTT. The V gene is TRBV9, the J gene TRBJ1-4, with TRBD1 matching over 9 bases. The CDR3 consists of 15 residues. With V trimmed by 0 bases and J by 3 bases, 0 bases remained unmatched. Germline assignment: CDR1 SGDLS and CDR2 YYNGEE.

This clonotype was picked up a small number of times. This chain connects TRBV12-3 or TRBV12-4 to TRBJ2-4; D uncertain. This CDR3 region has 13 residues. Trimming shortened V by 6 bases and J by 6 bases, and 12 bases separated the two germline ends. CDR3 loop: CASRPGPINIQYF. The DNA of the CDR3 is TGTGCCAGCAGGCCCGGGCCCATAAACATTCAGTACTTC.

The chain links TRBV24-1 to TRBJ2-7; 7 bases align to TRBD1. V was pared by 8 bases and J by 0 bases, with 6 bases of the junction left unmatched. The CDR3 is 14 residues long. Germline V gene sequence: CDR1 KGHDR, CDR2 SFDVKD. CDR3 sequence reads: CATNRDRLSYEQYF. The CDR3 nucleotides read TGTGCCACCAACAGGGACAGACTCTCCTACGAGCAGTACTTC.

This clonotype appeared once. The chain employs TRBV12-3 or TRBV12-4 and TRBJ2-5; 9 positions match TRBD1. Trimming took 6 bases from V and 5 from J; bases not matched to a gene: 4. This CDR3 is 13 amino acids long. CDR3 region: CASSTGGRETQYF. CDR3 sequence (DNA): TGTGCCAGCAGCACAGGGGGCCGTGAGACCCAGTACTTC.

The V and J genes are TRBV5-1 and TRBJ1-4; 7 positions agree with TRBD1. Per germline, CDR1 SGHRS and CDR2 YFSETQ. The trim removed 0 bases at V and 0 bases at J, leaving 2 bases unmatched. CDR3 size: 16 residues. CDR3 nucleotide sequence: TGCGCCAGCAGCTTGGGGGGACAGACAACTAATGAAAAACTGTTTTTT. Its protein product is CASSLGGQTTNEKLFF.

This sequence joins TRBV27 and TRBJ1-5, with D possibly TRBD1 on 5 matching bases. The CDR3 is 17 residues long. Per germline, CDR1 MNHEY and CDR2 SMNVEV (reference sequence). The V end was cut by 4 bases, the J end by 0 bases, with 16 bases between. This CDR3 is CASSSSGHHYSNQPQHF. The CDR3 nucleotides are TGTGCCAGCAGTTCCTCCGGACATCATTATAGCAATCAGCCCCAGCATTTT.

This rearrangement joins TRBV7-9 to TRBJ2-1; 7 nucleotides align to TRBD2. CDR1 and CDR2 from the germline V gene are SEHNR and FQNEAQ (reference sequence). Trimming took 2 bases from V and 6 from J; bases not matched to a gene: 10. CDR3 size: 16 residues. CDR3 sequence (DNA): TGTGCCAGCAGCTTACCCCGGGCGGGAGACAGCAATGAGCAGTTCTTC. Translated, it gives CASSLPRAGDSNEQFF.

The chain recombines TRBV6-2 or TRBV6-3 with TRBJ1-3; D remains unclear. The CDR3 is 14 residues long. The germline gives CDR1 MNHEY, CDR2 SVGEGT. V lost 6 bases and J 5 bases, leaving 14 bases between the germline ends. The DNA of the CDR3 is TGTGCCAGCAGCGACCCGATATACCGAAACACCATATATTTT. Its protein product is CASSDPIYRNTIYF.

J is TRBJ2-7 and V is TRBV3-1; D remains ambiguous. V gave up 4 bases and J gave up 4 bases, with 11 bases separating them. Germline CDR1 LGHDT, CDR2 YNNKEL (reference sequence). The CDR3 runs to 13 residues. The CDR3 DNA follows: TGTGCCAGCAGCCCCGACGCAAGATACGAGCAGTACTTC. Residues: CASSPDARYEQYF.

This clonotype was seen only once. V and J are TRBV5-1 and TRBJ1-5; D ambiguous. Trimming left V 2 bases short and J 0 bases short, with 6 bases between. CDR3 length: 14 residues. Germline V gene lookup returns CDR1 SGHRS and CDR2 YFSETQ. CDR3 loop: CASSFGDSNQPQHF. Here the CDR3 DNA reads TGCGCCAGCAGCTTTGGAGATAGCAATCAGCCCCAGCATTTT.

This clonotype was picked up a small number of times. The rearrangement links TRBV7-2 to TRBJ1-1, with TRBD1 as a possible D gene (6 bases). V was clipped by 1 base and J by 0 bases, with 9 bases between them. The CDR3 is 15 amino acids. CDR1 and CDR2 from the germline V gene are SGHTA and FQGNSA. The CDR3 spells CASSLGGLMNTEAFF. The DNA for the CDR3 is TGTGCCAGCAGCTTAGGGGGGCTGATGAACACTGAAGCTTTCTTT.

This clonotype was seen a few times. This chain links TRBV27 with TRBJ2-7, with 7 positions matching TRBD2. The CDR3 runs 17 residues. V lost 0 bases and J lost 1; bases outside the gene matches: 9. Germline CDR1 is MNHEY and CDR2 is SMNVEV (reference sequence). The chain's CDR3 is CASSLSVPSGGSYEQYF. The CDR3 DNA is TGTGCCAGCAGTTTATCGGTCCCTAGCGGAGGTTCCTACGAGCAGTACTTC.